This T cell receptor beta chain derives from a study of blood T cell repertoires in COVID-19. V was clipped by 0 bases and J by 8 bases; unmatched bases: 7. Germline-derived CDR1 and CDR2 are MNHEY and SMNVEV (reference sequence). This CDR3 spans 16 amino acids. Here immunoSEQ multiplex PCR was the method, and the copy in TCRdb shows in-frame clones only, minus some. The table lists roughly 150,000 clones, more than 75% of them singletons. The V gene is TRBV27, the J gene TRBJ1-6; 7 nucleotides match TRBD1. The origin of this receptor is an elderly woman with COVID-19, enrolled during active disease. The specimen was peripheral blood. CDR3 DNA sequence: TGTGCCAGCAGTTTATCGAAGGGGGCGAAGGATTCACCCCTCCACTTT. It yields the protein CASSLSKGAKDSPLHF.